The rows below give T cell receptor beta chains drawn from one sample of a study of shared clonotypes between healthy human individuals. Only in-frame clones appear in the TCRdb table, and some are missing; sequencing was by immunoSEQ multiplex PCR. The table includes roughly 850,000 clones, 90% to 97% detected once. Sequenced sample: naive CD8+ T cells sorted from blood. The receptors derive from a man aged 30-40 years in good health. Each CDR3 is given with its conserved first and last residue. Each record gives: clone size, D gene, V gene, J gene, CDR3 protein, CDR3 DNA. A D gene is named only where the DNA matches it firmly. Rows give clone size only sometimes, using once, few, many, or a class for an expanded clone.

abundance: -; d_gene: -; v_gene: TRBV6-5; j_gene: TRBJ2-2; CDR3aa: CASSYVGAGELFF; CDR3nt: TGTGCCAGCAGTTACGTAGGGGCCGGGGAGCTGTTTTTT
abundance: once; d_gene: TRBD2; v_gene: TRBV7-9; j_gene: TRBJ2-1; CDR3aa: CASSAREGSYNEQFF; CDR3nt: TGTGCCAGCAGTGCCAGGGAGGGCTCCTACAATGAGCAGTTCTTC
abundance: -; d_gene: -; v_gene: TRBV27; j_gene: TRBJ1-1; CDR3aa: CASSWGPNTEAFF; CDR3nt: TGTGCCAGCAGTTGGGGGCCGAACACTGAAGCTTTCTTT
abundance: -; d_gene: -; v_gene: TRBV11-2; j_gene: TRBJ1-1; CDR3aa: CASRPGVDSTEAFF; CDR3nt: TGTGCCAGCAGACCAGGAGTGGATTCCACTGAAGCTTTCTTT
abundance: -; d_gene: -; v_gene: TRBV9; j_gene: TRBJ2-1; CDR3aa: CASSFLGNEQFF; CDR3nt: TGTGCCAGCAGCTTCCTCGGCAATGAGCAGTTCTTC
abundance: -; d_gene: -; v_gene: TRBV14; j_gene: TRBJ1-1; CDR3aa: CASSRPGRNTEAFF; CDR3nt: TGTGCCAGCAGCCGTCCAGGGAGGAACACTGAAGCTTTCTTT
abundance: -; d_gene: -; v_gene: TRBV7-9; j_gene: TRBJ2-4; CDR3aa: CASSRPPSIQYF; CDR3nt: TGTGCCAGCAGCCGCCCCCCCAGCATTCAGTACTTC
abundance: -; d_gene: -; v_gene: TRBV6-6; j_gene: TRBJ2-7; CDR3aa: CASSYSNQAYYEQYF; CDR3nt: TGTGCCAGCAGTTACTCGAATCAGGCTTACTACGAGCAGTACTTC
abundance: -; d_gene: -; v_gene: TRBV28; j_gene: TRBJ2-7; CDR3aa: CASRYFYEQYF; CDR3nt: TGTGCCAGCAGGTACTTCTACGAGCAGTACTTC
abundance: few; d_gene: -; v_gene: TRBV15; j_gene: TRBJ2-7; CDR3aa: CATSRGQTYEQYF; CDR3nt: TGTGCCACCAGCAGAGGACAAACCTACGAGCAGTACTTC
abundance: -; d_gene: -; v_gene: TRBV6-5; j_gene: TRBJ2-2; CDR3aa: CASSKGTGELFF; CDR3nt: TGTGCCAGCAGCAAGGGGACCGGGGAGCTGTTTTTT
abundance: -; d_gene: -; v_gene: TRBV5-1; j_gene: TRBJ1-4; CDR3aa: CASSLEGDPNEKLFF; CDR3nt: TGCGCCAGCAGCTTGGAGGGGGACCCTAATGAAAAACTGTTTTTT
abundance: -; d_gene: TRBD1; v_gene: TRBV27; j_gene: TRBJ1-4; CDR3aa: CASSPWDSTNEKLFF; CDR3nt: TGTGCCAGCAGTCCCTGGGACAGCACGAATGAAAAACTGTTTTTT
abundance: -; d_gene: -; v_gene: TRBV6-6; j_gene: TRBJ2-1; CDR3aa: CASSYLRNEQFF; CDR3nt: TGTGCCAGCAGTTACTTACGAAATGAGCAGTTCTTC
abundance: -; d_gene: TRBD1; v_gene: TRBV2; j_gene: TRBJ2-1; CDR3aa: CASRAGQGVDEQFF; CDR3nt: TGTGCCAGCAGGGCGGGACAGGGGGTTGATGAGCAGTTCTTC
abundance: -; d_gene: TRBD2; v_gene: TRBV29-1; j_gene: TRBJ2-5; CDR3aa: CSAARGTSSQETQYF; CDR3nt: TGCAGCGCTGCCCGGGGGACTAGCTCTCAAGAGACCCAGTACTTC
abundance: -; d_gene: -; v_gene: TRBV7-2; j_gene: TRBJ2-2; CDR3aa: CASSLAVGELFF; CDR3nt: TGTGCCAGCAGCTTAGCGGTCGGGGAGCTGTTTTTT
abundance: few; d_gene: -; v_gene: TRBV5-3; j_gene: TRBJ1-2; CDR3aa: CAGQNYGYTF; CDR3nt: TGTGCCGGACAGAACTATGGCTACACCTTC
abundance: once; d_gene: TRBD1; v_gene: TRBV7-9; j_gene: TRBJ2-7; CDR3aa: CASIPDRGTYEQYF; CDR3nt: TGTGCCAGCATCCCGGACAGGGGCACCTACGAGCAGTACTTC
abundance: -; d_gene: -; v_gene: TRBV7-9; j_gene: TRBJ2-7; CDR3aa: CASSPRLGYEQYF; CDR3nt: TGTGCCAGCAGCCCCCGACTAGGCTACGAGCAGTACTTC
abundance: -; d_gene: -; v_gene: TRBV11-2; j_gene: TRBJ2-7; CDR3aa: CASSNSGQGVYEQYF; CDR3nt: TGTGCCAGCAGCAATTCTGGCCAGGGAGTCTACGAGCAGTACTTC
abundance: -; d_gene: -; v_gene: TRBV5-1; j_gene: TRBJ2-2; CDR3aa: CASSPRQYTGELFF; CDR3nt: TGCGCCAGCAGCCCCAGACAATACACCGGGGAGCTGTTTTTT
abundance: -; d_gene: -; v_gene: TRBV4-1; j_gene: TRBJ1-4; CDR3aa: CASSQAVGGQPKLFF; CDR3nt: TGCGCCAGCAGCCAAGCTGTCGGAGGACAACCAAAACTGTTTTTT
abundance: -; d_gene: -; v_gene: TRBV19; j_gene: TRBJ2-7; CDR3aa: CASSVGHLSYEQYF; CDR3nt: TGTGCCAGTAGTGTCGGACACCTATCCTACGAGCAGTACTTC
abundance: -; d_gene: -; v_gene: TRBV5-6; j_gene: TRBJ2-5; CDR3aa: CASSFGDIQETQYF; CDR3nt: TGTGCCAGCAGCTTTGGAGACATACAAGAGACCCAGTACTTC
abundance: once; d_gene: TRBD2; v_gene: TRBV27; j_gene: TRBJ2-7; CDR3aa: CASSLFSGRYEQYF; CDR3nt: TGTGCCAGCAGTTTATTTAGCGGGAGGTACGAGCAGTACTTC
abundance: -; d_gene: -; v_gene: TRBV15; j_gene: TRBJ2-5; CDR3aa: CATSRSLEIARRETQYF; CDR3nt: TGTGCCACCAGCAGATCCCTCGAGATAGCCCGTAGGGAGACCCAGTACTTC